This entry features one TCR beta chain sequence. The sample comes from a study of blood T cell repertoires in COVID-19. In the study overall: Acute and convalescent COVID-19 specimens originated in the United States, Italy and Spain. The cDNA or gDNA used as material had been derived from T cells, B-cell-depleted T cells, or PBMCs.

Sequencing was performed with immunoSEQ multiplex PCR; in TCRdb, only in-frame clones are kept and a portion is missing. The table lists around 200,000 clones, about 88% of them singletons. Sequenced material: peripheral blood. This receptor was taken from a middle-aged man with acute or convalescent COVID-19.

DNA of the CDR3: TGTGCCAGCAGTGGGGCTCTCGATTCTTTTAACTATGGCTACACCTTC. It yields the protein CASSGALDSFNYGYTF. This sequence joins TRBV28 and TRBJ1-2; possibly TRBD1 for D (5 bases). V was pared by 5 bases and J by 1 base, with 17 bases between. Germline V CDR1 and CDR2: MDHEN, SYDVKM. The CDR3 is 16 amino acids.